A selection of T cell receptor beta chains follows, all from one sample in a study of cytomegalovirus exposure and HLA in healthy donors. Only in-frame clones appear in the TCRdb table, and some are missing; sequencing was by immunoSEQ multiplex PCR. The sample features tens of thousands of clones, with around 12% in its top ten. The sample taken for sequencing was PBMCs. These receptors all stem from a man between 18 and 35 years old in good health and CMV-seropositive. The CDR3 runs from the conserved cysteine through the conserved F or W. The D gene is left open where the match is weak.

d_call,v_call,j_call,cdr3_nt,cdr3_aa
.,TRBV6-5,TRBJ2-7,TGTGCCAGCACCTCAGGGGGAGGCTACGAGCAGTACTTC,CASTSGGGYEQYF
TRBD1,TRBV27,TRBJ2-4,TGTGCCAGCAGTTGGTTCCGGGACAGGAGCATTCAGTACTTC,CASSWFRDRSIQYF
TRBD1,TRBV11-2,TRBJ2-1,TGTGCCAGCAGCTTTCTGTTCGGGACAGGGGGAAACAATGAGCAGTTCTTC,CASSFLFGTGGNNEQFF
TRBD2,TRBV19,TRBJ2-1,TGTGCCAGTAGACCACGACTAGCGGGAGCCAATGAGCAGTTCTTC,CASRPRLAGANEQFF
TRBD1,TRBV5-1,TRBJ1-2,TGCGCCAGCAGCGGCGACAGGGCAATCGGCGGCTACACCTTC,CASSGDRAIGGYTF
.,TRBV29-1,TRBJ1-2,TGCAGCGTCGCCGGGTCCGGGGGAGCTAACTATGGCTACACCTTC,CSVAGSGGANYGYTF
.,TRBV28,TRBJ2-1,TGTGCCAGCAGTCCCTTTTACAGCCACAATGAGCAGTTCTTC,CASSPFYSHNEQFF
TRBD2,TRBV19,TRBJ2-7,TGTGCCAGTTACGGGACTAACACCTACGAGCAGTACTTC,CASYGTNTYEQYF
.,TRBV7-7,TRBJ1-5,TGTGCTAGCAGTTTAGGGCCGAATCAGCCCCAGCATTTT,CASSLGPNQPQHF
TRBD2,TRBV7-6,TRBJ2-5,TGTGCCAGCAGCGCCCGACTAGCGGCACAAGAGACCCAGTACTTC,CASSARLAAQETQYF
.,TRBV18,TRBJ2-2,TGTGCCAGCTCACCTACTGGAGGAACACCTGGGACCGGGGAGCTGTTTTTT,CASSPTGGTPGTGELFF
.,TRBV9,TRBJ2-6,TGTGCCAGCAGCGTAGGGGGCGCTGGGGCCAACGTCCTGACTTTC,CASSVGGAGANVLTF
TRBD2,TRBV2,TRBJ2-5,TGTGCCAGCAGTGTGGGTAGCGGGAGGGCCGAGACCCAGTACTTC,CASSVGSGRAETQYF
.,TRBV12-1,TRBJ1-3,TGTGCCAGCAGCTTATGGGATATGGGTCCGGGACAGGGGGCTGGAAACACCATATATTTT,CASSLWDMGPGQGAGNTIYF
TRBD2,TRBV28,TRBJ2-5,TGTGCCAGCAGTCCCGGGACTAGCGGACTAGAGACCCAGTACTTC,CASSPGTSGLETQYF
TRBD1,TRBV30,TRBJ1-3,TGTGCCCACTCGGAAGGGGGCGCGGGAGGAAACACCATATATTTT,CAHSEGGAGGNTIYF
.,TRBV11-3,TRBJ2-3,TGTGCCAGCAGCAGCCGGGGAACCTTCACAGATACGCAGTATTTT,CASSSRGTFTDTQYF
.,TRBV6-5,TRBJ2-7,TGTGCCAGCATGCGGGGACCCTACTACGAGCAGTACTTC,CASMRGPYYEQYF
TRBD2,TRBV7-8,TRBJ2-1,TGTGCCAGCAGCCTATCAGCGGGAGAGTCCTACAATGAGCAGTTCTTC,CASSLSAGESYNEQFF
.,TRBV27,TRBJ1-2,TGTGCCAGCAGTGCCCTAAATTCCGATCGCTACACCTTC,CASSALNSDRYTF
.,TRBV4-1,TRBJ1-2,TGCGCCAGCAGCCAAGAACGCAGCTATGGCTACACCTTC,CASSQERSYGYTF
.,TRBV23-1,TRBJ2-7,TGCGCCAGCAGTCAACGGGTGATAAGAAGGGGGACCTACGAGCAGTACTTC,CASSQRVIRRGTYEQYF
.,TRBV5-1,TRBJ2-1,TGCGCCAGCAGCTTAGAAGCGGCACCCTACAATGAGCAGTTCTTC,CASSLEAAPYNEQFF
.,TRBV30,TRBJ1-5,TGTGCCTGGAGTACTGACAGCCACAATCAGCCCCAGCATTTT,CAWSTDSHNQPQHF
TRBD2,TRBV15,TRBJ2-1,TGTGCCACCAGCAGAGATGCCCAGCGGGTGGCGGGGGATGAGCAGTTCTTC,CATSRDAQRVAGDEQFF
.,TRBV30,TRBJ2-7,TGTGCCTGGAGTGTACGTTGGGGGCGTGAGCAGTACTTC,CAWSVRWGREQYF
.,TRBV30,TRBJ1-1,TGTGCCTGGAGTACGAGTATGGACACTGAAGCTTTCTTT,CAWSTSMDTEAFF
TRBD2,TRBV28,TRBJ2-7,TGTGCCAGCACTAAGTTTGGGGGCGCGGGGGGAGTTCTCTACGAGCAGTACTTC,CASTKFGGAGGVLYEQYF
.,TRBV2,TRBJ2-7,TGTGCCAGCACCGGACTTAACTACGAGCAGTACTTC,CASTGLNYEQYF
TRBD1,TRBV9,TRBJ1-2,TGTGCCAGCAGCTCCGGGACAGGGAGAAGCTACACCTTC,CASSSGTGRSYTF
TRBD2,TRBV5-6,TRBJ2-7,TGTGCCAGCAGCCTGGTTGGTAGCGGGAGCTACGAGCAGTACTTC,CASSLVGSGSYEQYF
.,TRBV7-8,TRBJ1-2,TGTGCCAGCAGCTCGAGGGTGGGGGGTCTCCCTATTGATGGCTACACCTTC,CASSSRVGGLPIDGYTF
TRBD1,TRBV7-3,TRBJ2-1,TGTGCCAGCAGTCCGAAAAGGGACAGGCTCTATAGGGAGCAGTTCTTC,CASSPKRDRLYREQFF
.,TRBV6-5,TRBJ2-3,TGTGCCAGCAGACGCTTCACGAGGGAGGATACGCAGTATTTT,CASRRFTREDTQYF
.,TRBV5-6,TRBJ2-3,TGTGCCAGCAGCCATTTGTTCAGGGGAGCGCCCACAGATACGCAGTATTTT,CASSHLFRGAPTDTQYF
TRBD2,TRBV18,TRBJ2-1,TGTGCCAGCTCACCAATCCCTAGCGGGAGCTATGAGCAGTTCTTC,CASSPIPSGSYEQFF
TRBD2,TRBV5-1,TRBJ2-5,TGCGCCAGCAGCTGGACTAGCGGGAGCCAAGAGACCCAGTACTTC,CASSWTSGSQETQYF
TRBD1,TRBV29-1,TRBJ2-3,TGCAGCGGCGGACAGGGGGAAGATACGCAGTATTTT,CSGGQGEDTQYF
TRBD1,TRBV5-5,TRBJ2-7,TGTGCCAGCAGCGCGGACGTGATGGACAGGGCCTACGAGCAGTACTTC,CASSADVMDRAYEQYF
TRBD2,TRBV6-1,TRBJ2-7,TGTGCCAGCAGTGAAGGGACTAGCGGGAGTTACGAGCAGTACTTC,CASSEGTSGSYEQYF
TRBD2,TRBV11-3,TRBJ2-2,TGTGCCAGCAGCTTATTGGTAGCGGGAGCCCCCGGGGAGCTGTTTTTT,CASSLLVAGAPGELFF